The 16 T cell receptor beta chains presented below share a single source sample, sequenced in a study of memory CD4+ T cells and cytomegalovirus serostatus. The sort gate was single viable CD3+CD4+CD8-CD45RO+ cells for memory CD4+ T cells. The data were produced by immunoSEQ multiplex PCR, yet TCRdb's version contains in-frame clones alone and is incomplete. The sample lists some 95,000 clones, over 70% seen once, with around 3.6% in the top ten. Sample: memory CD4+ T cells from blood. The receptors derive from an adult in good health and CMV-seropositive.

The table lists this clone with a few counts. The CDR3 loop reads CASSEDTNTEAFF. DNA for the CDR3: TGTGCCAGCAGTGAAGACACGAACACTGAAGCTTTCTTT. The chain joins TRBV2 to TRBJ1-1; D remains ambiguous. Trimming left V 1 base short and J 1 base short, with 4 bases between. CDR1 is SNHLY, CDR2 FYNNEI, per germline. The CDR3 has 13 residues.

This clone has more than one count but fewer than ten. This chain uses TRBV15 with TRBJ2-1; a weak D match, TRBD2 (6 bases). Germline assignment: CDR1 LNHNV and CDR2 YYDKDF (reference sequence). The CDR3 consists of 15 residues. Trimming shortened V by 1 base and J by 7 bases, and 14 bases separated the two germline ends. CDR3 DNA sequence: TGTGCCACCAGCAGAGTGGGGGGTGGGTGGAATGAGCAGTTCTTC. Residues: CATSRVGGGWNEQFF.

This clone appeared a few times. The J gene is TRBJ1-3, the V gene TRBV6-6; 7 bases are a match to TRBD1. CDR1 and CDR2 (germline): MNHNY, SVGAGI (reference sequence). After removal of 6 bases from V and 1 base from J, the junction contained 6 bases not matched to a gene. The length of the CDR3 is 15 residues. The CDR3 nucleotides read TGTGCCAGCAGCCCGACAGGGCTTTCTGGAAACACCATATATTTT. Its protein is CASSPTGLSGNTIYF.

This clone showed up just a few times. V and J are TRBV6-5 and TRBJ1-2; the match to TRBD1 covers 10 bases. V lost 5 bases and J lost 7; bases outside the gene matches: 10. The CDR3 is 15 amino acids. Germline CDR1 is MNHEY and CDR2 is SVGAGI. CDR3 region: CASSQRQGARSGYTF. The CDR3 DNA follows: TGTGCCAGCAGTCAACGACAGGGGGCGCGTAGTGGCTACACCTTC.

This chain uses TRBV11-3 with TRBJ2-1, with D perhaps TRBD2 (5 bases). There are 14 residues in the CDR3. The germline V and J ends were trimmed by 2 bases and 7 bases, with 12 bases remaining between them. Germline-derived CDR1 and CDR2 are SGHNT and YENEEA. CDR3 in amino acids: CASSLSLEVNEQFF. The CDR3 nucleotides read TGTGCCAGCAGCTTATCACTAGAGGTGAATGAGCAGTTCTTC.

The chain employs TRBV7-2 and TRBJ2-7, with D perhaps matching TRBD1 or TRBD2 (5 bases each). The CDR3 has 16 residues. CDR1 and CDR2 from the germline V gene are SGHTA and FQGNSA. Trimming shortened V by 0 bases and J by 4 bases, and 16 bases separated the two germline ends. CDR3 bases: TGTGCCAGCAGCTTAGCGGGTCAGGAGAGGGGTTACGAGCAGTACTTC. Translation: CASSLAGQERGYEQYF.

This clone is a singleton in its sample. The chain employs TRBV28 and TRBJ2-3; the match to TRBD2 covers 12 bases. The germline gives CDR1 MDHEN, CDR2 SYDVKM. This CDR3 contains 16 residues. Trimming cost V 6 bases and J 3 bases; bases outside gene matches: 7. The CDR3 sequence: CASRPGGTSGTDTQYF. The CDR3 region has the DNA TGTGCCAGCAGACCGGGAGGGACTAGCGGGACAGATACGCAGTATTTT. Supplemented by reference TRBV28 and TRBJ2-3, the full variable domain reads DVKVTQSSRYLVKRTGEKVFLECVQDMDHENMFWYRQDPGLGLRLIYFSYDVKMKEKGDIPEGYSVSREKKERFSLILESASTNQTSMYLCASRPGGTSGTDTQYFGPGTRLTVL.

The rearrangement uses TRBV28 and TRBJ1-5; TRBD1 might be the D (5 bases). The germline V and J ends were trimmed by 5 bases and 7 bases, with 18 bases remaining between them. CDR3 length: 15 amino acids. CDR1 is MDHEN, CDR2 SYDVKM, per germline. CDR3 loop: CASSPPTRGGQPQHF. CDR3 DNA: TGTGCCAGCAGTCCACCCACAAGGGGTGGCCAGCCCCAGCATTTT.

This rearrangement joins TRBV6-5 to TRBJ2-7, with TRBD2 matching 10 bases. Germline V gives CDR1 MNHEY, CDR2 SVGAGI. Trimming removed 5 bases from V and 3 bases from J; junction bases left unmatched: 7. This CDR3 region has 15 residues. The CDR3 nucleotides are TGTGCCAGCAGTACCCGACTAGCGGGTTTCTACGAGCAGTACTTC. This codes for CASSTRLAGFYEQYF.

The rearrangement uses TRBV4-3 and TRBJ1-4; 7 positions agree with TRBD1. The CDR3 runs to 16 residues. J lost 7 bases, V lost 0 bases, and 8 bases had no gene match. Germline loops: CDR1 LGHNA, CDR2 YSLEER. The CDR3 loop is CASSQDLRQGGEKLFF. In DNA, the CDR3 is TGCGCCAGCAGCCAAGATTTGCGGCAGGGGGGTGAAAAACTGTTTTTT.

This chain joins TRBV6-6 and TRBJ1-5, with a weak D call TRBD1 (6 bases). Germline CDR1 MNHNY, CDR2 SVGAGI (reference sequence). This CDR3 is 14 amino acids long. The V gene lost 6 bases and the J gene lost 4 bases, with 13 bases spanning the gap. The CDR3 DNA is TGTGCCAGCAGCCGGGACACCCAAAATCAGCCCCAGCATTTT. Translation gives CASSRDTQNQPQHF.

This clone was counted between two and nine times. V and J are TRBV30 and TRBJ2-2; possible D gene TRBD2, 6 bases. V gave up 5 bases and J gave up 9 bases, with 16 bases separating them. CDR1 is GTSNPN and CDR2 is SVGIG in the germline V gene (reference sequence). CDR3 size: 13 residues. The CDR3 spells CAWGWDLRRELFF. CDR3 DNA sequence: TGTGCCTGGGGATGGGACTTACGAAGGGAGCTGTTTTTT. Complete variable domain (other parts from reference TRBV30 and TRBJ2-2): SQTIHQWPATLVQPVGSPLSLECTVEGTSNPNLYWYRQAAGRGLQLLFYSVGIGQISSEVPQNLSASRPQDRQFILSSKKLLLSDSGFYLCAWGWDLRRELFFGEGSRLTVL.

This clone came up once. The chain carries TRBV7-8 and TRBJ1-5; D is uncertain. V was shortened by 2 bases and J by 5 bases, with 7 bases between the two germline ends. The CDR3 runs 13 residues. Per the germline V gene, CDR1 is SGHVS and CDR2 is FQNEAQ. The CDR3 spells CASSLSPDQPQHF. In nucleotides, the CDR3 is TGTGCCAGCAGCTTATCCCCCGATCAGCCCCAGCATTTT.

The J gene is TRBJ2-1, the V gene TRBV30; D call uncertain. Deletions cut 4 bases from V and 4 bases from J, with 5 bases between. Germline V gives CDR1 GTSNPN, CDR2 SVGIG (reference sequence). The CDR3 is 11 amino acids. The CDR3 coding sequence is TGTGCCTGGAAACGGTACAATGAGCAGTTCTTC. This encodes CAWKRYNEQFF.

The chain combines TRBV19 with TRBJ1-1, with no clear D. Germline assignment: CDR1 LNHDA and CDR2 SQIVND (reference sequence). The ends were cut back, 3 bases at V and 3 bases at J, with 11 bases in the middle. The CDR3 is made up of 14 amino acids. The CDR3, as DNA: TGTGCCAGTAGTATTGGTCCTGGGGACACTGAAGCTTTCTTT. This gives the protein CASSIGPGDTEAFF.

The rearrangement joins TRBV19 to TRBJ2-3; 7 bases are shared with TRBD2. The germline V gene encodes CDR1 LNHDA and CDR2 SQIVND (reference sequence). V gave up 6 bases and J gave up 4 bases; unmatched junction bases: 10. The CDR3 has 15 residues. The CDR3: CASRKAGSQADTQYF. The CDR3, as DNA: TGTGCCAGTAGAAAAGCGGGATCCCAGGCAGATACGCAGTATTTT.